This entry features one T cell receptor (beta chain) sequence. Researchers ran the PCR with 60 Vbeta and 13 Jbeta primers. The method was immunoSEQ multiplex PCR; TCRdb's version includes in-frame clones alone and lacks a portion of them. The data hold about 170,000 clones, with roughly 73% observed a single time. The entry originates in a study of cytomegalovirus exposure and HLA in healthy donors. Healthy bone marrow donors made up the donor group. V was pared by 2 bases and J by 10 bases, with 15 bases between. This CDR3 comprises 15 residues. Germline V CDR1 and CDR2: MDHEN, SYDVKM. This TCR came from a female donor in good health and CMV-seronegative. The chain has TRBV28 and TRBJ1-6; a possible D gene is TRBD1 (5 bases). The sample was PBMCs. In DNA form, the CDR3 reads TGTGCCAGCAGTTTAATCTTCCCGGAGGGGTCACCCCTCCACTTT. Protein: CASSLIFPEGSPLHF. Full variable domain (outside the CDR3, taken from reference TRBV28 and TRBJ1-6): DVKVTQSSRYLVKRTGEKVFLECVQDMDHENMFWYRQDPGLGLRLIYFSYDVKMKEKGDIPEGYSVSREKKERFSLILESASTNQTSMYLCASSLIFPEGSPLHFGNGTRLTVT.